The 5 T cell receptor beta chains presented below share a single source sample, sequenced in a study of a mutant IDH1 vaccine in newly diagnosed glioma. Clones were read by immunoSEQ multiplex PCR, and TCRdb kept only the in-frame ones, dropping some. The sample holds approximately 51,000 clones, around 80% seen once. Documented time point: week 5, during vaccination. Vaccination used 300 ug of mutant IDH1 20-mer peptide per dose, with topical imiquimod. The antigens for these receptors are not known. Sequences were derived from PBMCs, sampled from a glioma patient whose treatment included an IDH1 peptide vaccine. Every receptor here comes from a woman aged 40 to 50 with glioma.

V is TRBV6-6 and J is TRBJ1-2; 10 bases agree with TRBD1. Germline V gene data show CDR1 as MNHNY and CDR2 as SVGAGI (reference sequence). The CDR3 loop spans 15 amino acids. Trimming took 2 bases from V and 6 from J; bases not matched to a gene: 6. CDR3 protein: CASSYARDRGDGYTF. CDR3 bases: TGTGCCAGCAGTTACGCGAGGGACAGGGGCGATGGCTACACCTTC.

The J gene is TRBJ2-7, the V gene TRBV14; D call uncertain. Between the trimmed V and J ends, which lost 5 bases and 0 bases, there was a span of 2 bases. Germline V CDR1 and CDR2: SGHDN, FVKESK. CDR3 length equals 11 residues. The CDR3 reads CASSDSYEQYF. For the CDR3, the DNA is TGTGCCAGCAGCGACTCCTACGAGCAGTACTTC.

The rearrangement uses TRBV7-2 and TRBJ1-1; D might be TRBD1 (6 bases). The CDR3 totals 13 residues. Germline V gene lookup returns CDR1 SGHTA and CDR2 FQGNSA. V gave up 4 bases and J gave up 5 bases, with 11 bases separating them. The CDR3, as DNA: TGTGCCAGCAGCTATGGACAGAGGACTGAAGCTTTCTTT. Protein product: CASSYGQRTEAFF.

V usage is TRBV6-9 and J usage is TRBJ2-2; 10 bases fit TRBD1. The CDR3 loop spans 17 amino acids. V shed 0 bases and J 6 bases; nucleotides not matched to a gene: 7. Germline-derived CDR1 and CDR2 are MNHGY and SVAAGI. This CDR3 is CASSYSPGTGDPGELFF. The CDR3 DNA follows: TGTGCCAGCAGTTATTCCCCTGGGACAGGGGACCCCGGGGAGCTGTTTTTT.

CDR3 loop: CASSRLGGYTEAFF. In DNA form, the CDR3 reads TGTGCCAGCAGCCGATTAGGGGGATACACTGAAGCTTTCTTT. The V call is TRBV16, the J call TRBJ1-1; D is possibly TRBD1 (6 bases). Germline values: CDR1 KGHSY, CDR2 FQNENV. Deletions cut 4 bases from V and 3 bases from J, with 12 bases between. CDR3 length: 14 residues.